The 3 T cell receptor beta chains given below trace back to one sample, sequenced in a study of CD8+CD57+ T cells in acquired aplastic anemia (dated by TCRdb to about 2018). The data were produced on an Illumina HiSeq 2000. Genomic DNA served as template for TCR beta VDJ combination and CDR3 sequence profiling. The raw public data were reprocessed by TCRdb itself: fastp quality trimming at Q25, MiXCR clonotype calling, in-frame beta chains only. Identical CDR3 protein sequences are pooled into one entry, listed with their most common genes and DNA. The sample includes 160,000 or so distinct CDR3 sequences, with around half observed a single time. The ten largest make up about 3% of the sample. Patients chosen for sequencing had shown expansion of CD8+CD57+ cells by flow cytometry. The sequenced sample consisted of sorted CD4+, CD8+, or CD8+CD57+ T cells (not recorded which) from PBMCs. These receptors were obtained from a human donor with aplastic anemia.

This clonotype was seen ten or more times. In DNA, the CDR3 is TGTGCCAGTAGTATATCCGGGAGCTTGGGGGAGCAGTTCTTC. This translates into CASSISGSLGEQFF. The gene calls are TRBV19 and TRBJ2-1; TRBD2 is a possible D gene (6 bases). CDR1 LNHDA and CDR2 SQIVND come from the germline V gene (reference sequence). This CDR3 comprises 14 residues. V was pared by 2 bases and J by 10 bases, with 15 bases between.

V gene TRBV29-1 combines with J gene TRBJ2-1; D unclear. The V gene lost 7 bases and the J gene lost 8 bases, with 12 bases spanning the gap. Germline lookup yields CDR1 SQVTM and CDR2 ANQGSEA. This CDR3 is built from 11 residues. The CDR3 DNA reads as TGCAGCGCCCACCACGAGGATGAGCAGTTCTTC. Translated: CSAHHEDEQFF.

The chain is built from TRBV7-8 and TRBJ2-3, with 10 bases lining up with TRBD2. The CDR3 covers 16 residues. The V and J ends lost 4 bases and 2 bases, in that order; junction bases with no gene match: 6. Germline CDR1 is SGHVS and CDR2 is FQNEAQ. The CDR3 protein is CASSSQLAGITDTQYF. In DNA form, the CDR3 reads TGTGCCAGCAGCTCCCAACTAGCGGGAATCACAGATACGCAGTATTTT.